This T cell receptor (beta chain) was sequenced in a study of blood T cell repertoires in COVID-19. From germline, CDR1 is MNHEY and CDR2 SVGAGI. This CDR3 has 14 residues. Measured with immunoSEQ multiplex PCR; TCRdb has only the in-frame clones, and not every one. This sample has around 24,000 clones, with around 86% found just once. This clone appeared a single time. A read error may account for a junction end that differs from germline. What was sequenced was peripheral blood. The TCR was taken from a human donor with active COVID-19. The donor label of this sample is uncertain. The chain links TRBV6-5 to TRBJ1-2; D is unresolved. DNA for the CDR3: TGTGCCAGCAGTTACTCAGATCGCCCGGCGGAGCGCATCTTC. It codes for CASSYSDRPAERIF.